A selection of T cell receptor beta chains follows, all from one sample in a study of response to subunit inactivated influenza vaccine. TCRdb reprocessed the RT-PCR reads with MiXCR, giving one entry per CDR3 protein. The sample records about 500,000 distinct CDR3 sequences, 15% to 20% being singletons. The starting material was CD4+ T cells sorted from PBMCs, obtained roughly 24 months after vaccination. The source is a man aged 50 to 69 who received an inactivated influenza vaccine. Both conserved end residues are part of each CDR3. The D gene is left open where the match is weak. A row's size may be missing; if present it is once, few, many or a size class.

v_call	j_call	d_call	clone_size	cdr3_aa	cdr3_nt
TRBV28	TRBJ2-7	NA	NA	CASSPTRQRDGGYEQYF	TGTGCCAGCAGTCCCACGAGACAAAGGGACGGAGGCTACGAGCAGTACTTC
TRBV30	TRBJ2-1	NA	few	CAWSVPGGHNEQFF	TGTGCCTGGAGCGTACCCGGGGGTCACAATGAGCAGTTCTTC
TRBV3-1	TRBJ2-7	NA	NA	CASSLTWTDSYEQYF	TGTGCCAGCAGCCTTACATGGACAGACTCCTACGAGCAGTACTTC
TRBV27	TRBJ2-3	NA	many	CASRWGTHTDTQYF	TGTGCCAGCAGATGGGGGACTCACACAGATACGCAGTATTTT
TRBV2	TRBJ2-3	NA	NA	CASTAPHNTDTQYF	TGTGCCAGCACAGCGCCCCATAACACAGATACGCAGTATTTT
TRBV4-2	TRBJ2-7	TRBD2	NA	CASSQESGIGSYEQYF	TGTGCCAGCAGCCAAGAGAGCGGGATCGGCTCCTACGAGCAGTACTTC
TRBV12-3/TRBV12-4	TRBJ1-4	NA	few	CASSLTGEKLFF	TGTGCCAGCAGTTTGACAGGCGAAAAACTGTTTTTT
TRBV5-1	TRBJ2-3	NA	once	CASSLADIGATDTQYF	TGCGCCAGCAGCTTGGCGGACATAGGGGCCACAGATACGCAGTATTTT
TRBV7-2	TRBJ2-1	NA	NA	CASSKDSEQFF	TGTGCCAGCAGCAAGGACAGTGAGCAGTTCTTC
TRBV20-1	TRBJ2-3	TRBD1	NA	CSASLRGGPSDTQYF	TGCAGTGCTAGCTTAAGAGGGGGCCCCTCAGATACGCAGTATTTT
TRBV7-8	TRBJ2-7	NA	few	CASSLGGGAAYEQYF	TGTGCCAGCAGCTTAGGGGGGGGCGCGGCCTACGAGCAGTACTTC
TRBV7-8	TRBJ2-3	TRBD1	few	CASTPTGIPDTQYF	TGTGCCAGCACCCCGACAGGGATTCCAGATACGCAGTATTTT
TRBV7-2	TRBJ1-5	NA	few	CASSLGLEGGTQHF	TGTGCCAGCAGCTTAGGTTTGGAGGGAGGCACCCAGCATTTT
TRBV3-1	TRBJ2-7	NA	few	CASSQEQLSYEQYF	TGTGCCAGCAGCCAAGAACAACTCTCCTACGAGCAGTACTTC
TRBV4-2	TRBJ1-4	NA	NA	CASSRGNRDEKLFF	TGTGCCAGCAGCCGGGGGAACAGGGATGAAAAACTGTTTTTT
TRBV10-3	TRBJ2-2	TRBD1	few	CAISEDRAPTNTGELFF	TGTGCCATCAGCGAGGACAGGGCTCCAACGAACACCGGGGAGCTGTTTTTT
TRBV10-3	TRBJ2-1	NA	few	CAISEGAGYNEQFF	TGTGCCATCAGTGAAGGCGCTGGTTACAATGAGCAGTTCTTC
TRBV4-1	TRBJ2-2	NA	NA	CASSQGSRLLSGELFF	TGCGCCAGCAGCCAAGGGTCACGTCTTCTTTCCGGGGAGCTGTTTTTT
TRBV12-5	TRBJ2-1	NA	few	CASGLSRTSYNEQFF	TGTGCTAGTGGTTTGTCACGGACTTCCTACAATGAGCAGTTCTTC
TRBV4-2	TRBJ1-2	NA	few	CASSQADGSNYGYTF	TGTGCCAGCAGCCAAGCGGACGGGTCTAACTATGGCTACACCTTC
TRBV10-3	TRBJ2-7	NA	NA	CAISGGVSYEQYF	TGTGCCATCAGCGGTGGGGTCTCCTACGAGCAGTACTTC
TRBV29-1	TRBJ1-1	NA	few	CSASSGGGTEAFF	TGCAGCGCTTCCAGTGGGGGCGGGACTGAAGCTTTCTTT
TRBV19	TRBJ2-5	NA	NA	CASKSLGQETQYF	TGTGCCAGTAAATCACTAGGGCAAGAGACCCAGTACTTC
TRBV20-1	TRBJ2-3	NA	many	CSAEGEGTDTQYF	TGCAGTGCGGAGGGAGAGGGCACAGATACGCAGTATTTT
TRBV28	TRBJ2-3	TRBD1	few	CASSLGTGPIGTKYF	TGTGCCAGCAGTCTCGGGACAGGACCCATCGGAACCAAGTATTTT
TRBV12-3/TRBV12-4	TRBJ2-3	NA	few	CASSLGVLADTQYF	TGTGCCAGCAGTTTGGGGGTTTTGGCAGATACGCAGTATTTT
TRBV12-3/TRBV12-4	TRBJ1-6	NA	NA	CASSPRGNSPLHF	TGTGCCAGCAGCCCTAGGGGAAACTCACCCCTCCACTTT
TRBV20-1	TRBJ2-3	NA	few	CSARAVGGPDTQYF	TGCAGTGCTAGGGCGGTCGGGGGCCCAGATACGCAGTATTTT
TRBV12-3/TRBV12-4	TRBJ2-3	TRBD1	NA	CASRKTGGTDTQYF	TGTGCCAGCAGAAAGACAGGGGGAACAGATACGCAGTATTTT
TRBV5-1	TRBJ2-3	NA	NA	CASGRTGSGTDTQYF	TGCGCCAGCGGAAGAACAGGAAGTGGCACAGATACGCAGTATTTT
TRBV20-1	TRBJ2-6	NA	NA	CSASLGSSGANVLTF	TGCAGTGCTAGTCTCGGGAGCTCTGGGGCCAACGTCCTGACTTTC
TRBV29-1	TRBJ2-2	TRBD2	NA	CSVGGGRGTGELFF	TGCAGCGTTGGGGGAGGGCGGGGGACCGGGGAGCTGTTTTTT
TRBV20-1	TRBJ2-5	NA	few	CSGVGAGREETQYF	TGCAGTGGGGTCGGGGCAGGCCGTGAAGAGACCCAGTACTTC
TRBV7-9	TRBJ1-3	TRBD1	many	CASISDRESGNTIYF	TGTGCCAGCATATCAGACAGGGAGTCTGGAAACACCATATATTTT
TRBV20-1	TRBJ2-7	TRBD2	NA	CSAGSLAGGFEQYF	TGCAGTGCTGGCAGCCTAGCGGGAGGGTTCGAGCAGTACTTC
TRBV6-1	TRBJ1-5	TRBD1	many	CASSLDRGRGNQPQHF	TGTGCCAGCAGTCTTGACAGGGGGCGCGGGAATCAGCCCCAGCATTTT
TRBV4-1	TRBJ2-5	NA	few	CASSHRNSETQYF	TGCGCCAGCAGCCACCGAAATTCAGAGACCCAGTACTTC
TRBV20-1	TRBJ2-7	TRBD2	NA	CSARLAGGGEQYF	TGCAGTGCTAGACTAGCGGGAGGAGGGGAGCAGTACTTC
TRBV5-1	TRBJ1-4	TRBD1	NA	CASSLGRGRTNEKLFF	TGCGCCAGCAGCTTGGGCAGGGGGCGAACTAATGAAAAACTGTTTTTT
TRBV7-2	TRBJ1-5	TRBD1	few	CASGTGPNQPQHF	TGTGCCAGCGGGACAGGTCCTAATCAGCCCCAGCATTTT
TRBV19	TRBJ2-1	TRBD2	few	CASSIRGRLTSGDEQFF	TGTGCCAGTAGTATCAGGGGCAGACTGACTAGCGGGGATGAGCAGTTCTTC
TRBV18	TRBJ1-4	NA	few	CASSPSGGGEKLFF	TGTGCCAGCTCACCATCGGGAGGTGGTGAAAAACTGTTTTTT
TRBV20-1	TRBJ1-2	NA	few	CSATFPGRRANYGYTF	TGCAGTGCTACATTTCCGGGACGGAGAGCTAACTATGGCTACACCTTC
TRBV4-3	TRBJ2-2	TRBD2	NA	CASSQSLGLAGGELFF	TGCGCCAGCAGCCAGAGCCTGGGACTAGCGGGAGGGGAGCTGTTTTTT
TRBV18	TRBJ2-5	NA	few	CASSPRSGHQETQYF	TGTGCCAGCTCACCCAGGTCGGGACACCAAGAGACCCAGTACTTC
TRBV20-1	TRBJ2-3	NA	NA	CSARGSGKRPDTQYF	TGCAGTGCTAGAGGGTCGGGTAAGCGGCCAGATACGCAGTATTTT
TRBV5-1	TRBJ2-1	TRBD1	NA	CASSLEGGSAAEQFF	TGCGCCAGCAGCTTGGAAGGGGGCTCAGCGGCTGAGCAGTTCTTC
TRBV2	TRBJ2-2	NA	few	CASSATHANTGELFF	TGTGCCAGCAGTGCCACTCACGCAAACACCGGGGAGCTGTTTTTT
TRBV7-2	TRBJ1-5	NA	few	CASSTRRGQPQHF	TGTGCCAGCAGCACGCGAAGGGGTCAGCCCCAGCATTTT
TRBV20-1	TRBJ2-1	NA	NA	CSAREGASDNEQFF	TGCAGTGCTAGAGAGGGGGCATCGGATAATGAGCAGTTCTTC
TRBV3-1	TRBJ2-7	NA	few	CASSRAGTPEGEQYF	TGTGCCAGCAGCCGAGCCGGGACCCCTGAGGGCGAGCAGTACTTC
TRBV7-2	TRBJ2-7	NA	NA	CASSLDTLLEQYF	TGTGCCAGCAGCTTGGACACCCTTTTGGAGCAGTACTTC
TRBV7-7	TRBJ2-1	TRBD2	NA	CASSSLAGPYNEQFF	TGTGCCAGCAGCTCCTTAGCGGGACCGTACAATGAGCAGTTCTTC
TRBV12-3/TRBV12-4	TRBJ1-6	TRBD1	NA	CASSTGGTVNSPLHF	TGTGCCAGCAGTACAGGGGGGACAGTTAATTCACCCCTCCACTTT
TRBV11-3	TRBJ2-2	TRBD1	few	CASSLVPETGGRGGELFF	TGTGCCAGCAGCTTGGTCCCAGAAACAGGGGGCCGAGGCGGGGAGCTGTTTTTT